This T cell receptor (beta chain) derives from a study of CD8 T cells in Susac syndrome. Trimming took 4 bases from V and 7 from J; bases not matched to a gene: 6. The CDR3 runs 14 residues. The germline V gene has CDR1 SGHRS and CDR2 YFSETQ. The RNA, about 0.5 to 1 ug, was put through reverse transcription using random hexamers. TCRdb used MiXCR to reprocess the immunoSEQ multiplex PCR reads, holding one entry per CDR3 protein. The sample lists about 250,000 distinct CDR3 sequences, around 93% seen once, with roughly 0.072% in the top ten. The sequenced sample was CD4+ T cells from PBMCs. The TCR sequence derives from a human donor with multiple sclerosis. The genes are TRBV5-1 and TRBJ2-2, with 8 bases matching TRBD1. This CDR3 is CASSPGQVGGELFF. The CDR3, as DNA: TGCGCCAGCAGCCCGGGACAGGTCGGCGGGGAGCTGTTTTTT.